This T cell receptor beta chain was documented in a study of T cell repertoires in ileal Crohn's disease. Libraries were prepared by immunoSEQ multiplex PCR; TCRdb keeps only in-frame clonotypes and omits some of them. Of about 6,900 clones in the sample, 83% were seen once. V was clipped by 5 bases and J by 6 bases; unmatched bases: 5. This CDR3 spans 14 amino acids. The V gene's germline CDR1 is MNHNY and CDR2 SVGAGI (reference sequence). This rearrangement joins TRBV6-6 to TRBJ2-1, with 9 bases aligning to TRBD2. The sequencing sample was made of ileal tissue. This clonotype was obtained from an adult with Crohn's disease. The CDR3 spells CASSKQLAGNEQFF. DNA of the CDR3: TGTGCCAGCAGTAAACAACTAGCGGGCAATGAGCAGTTCTTC.